The source of this TCR beta chain is a study of shared clonotypes between healthy human individuals. Study outcomes and limitations: Non-shared clonotypes had lower generation probabilities than clonotypes shared by all four sorted-subset donors. Incompleteness in sorted-subset sequencing, despite large depth, was shown by rarefaction. Compared with memory subsets, naive subsets generally had larger estimated richness.

This CDR3 is built from 12 residues. Germline-derived CDR1 and CDR2 are SNHLY and FYNNEI. V was trimmed by 7 bases and J by 9 bases, leaving 14 bases between them. Regarding this clone: Its antigen is not identified.

Execution of the assay was at deep level. Assay: immunoSEQ multiplex PCR; the TCRdb copy retains only in-frame clones and omits some. The table records roughly 2 million clones, roughly 94% of them present only once. The source of this sequence is a man between 18 and 29 years old in good health. Specimen: naive CD4+ T cells sorted from blood. Subset: CD45RA+ positively selected. The rearrangement joins TRBV2 to TRBJ2-3, with D possibly matching TRBD1 (6 bases). The CDR3 region is CASTPTGTTQYF. The CDR3 bases are TGTGCCAGCACCCCCACCGGGACAACGCAGTATTTT.